Shown below are 31 T cell receptor beta chains from a single sample sequenced in a study of shared clonotypes between healthy human individuals. TCRdb's copy holds only in-frame clones and misses some; the assay was immunoSEQ multiplex PCR. This table has roughly 1.4 million clones, approximately 98.5% appearing once. Source material: naive CD4+ T cells sorted from blood. The subset denotes: CD45RA+ positively selected. These receptors all come from a man aged 25-45 years in good health.

Remarks on this clone: Other nucleotide sequences from this sample produce the same CDR3. As DNA, the CDR3 is TGTGCCAGCTCACGACAGGGAACCTACGAGCAGTACTTC. Protein: CASSRQGTYEQYF. This sequence joins TRBV18 and TRBJ2-7, with 7 bases lining up with TRBD1. Germline CDR1 is KGHSH and CDR2 is LQKENI. J was trimmed by 2 bases and V by 4 bases; bases with no gene match: 2. This CDR3 has 13 amino acids.

Written as DNA, the CDR3 is TGTGCCTGGAGTCCGGCAGGGGGAGTGACTTTCTTT. Amino acid sequence: CAWSPAGGVTFF. V is TRBV30 and J is TRBJ1-1, with 7 bases lining up with TRBD1. Losses at the gene ends were 2 bases for V and 12 bases for J; bases not matched to a gene: 9. The CDR3 length is 12 residues. Germline V gene data show CDR1 as GTSNPN and CDR2 as SVGIG (reference sequence).

DNA for the CDR3: TGTGCCAGCAGCTTGGGACCGGGGCGGGAGACCCAGTACTTC. It is translated as CASSLGPGRETQYF. The V gene is TRBV11-2, the J gene TRBJ2-5, with D tentatively TRBD1 or TRBD2 (5 bases each). The CDR3 consists of 14 residues. CDR1 and CDR2 (germline): SGHAT, FQNNGV. Trimming removed 3 bases from V and 5 bases from J, with 13 bases in between.

This chain uses TRBV5-1 with TRBJ2-2; tentative D call: TRBD1 (6 bases). CDR3 length: 15 residues. V dropped 7 bases and J dropped 4 bases, with 17 bases sitting between them. The V gene's germline CDR1 is SGHRS and CDR2 YFSETQ. The CDR3 is CASGDGTGFTGELFF. CDR3 coding DNA: TGCGCCAGCGGGGACGGAACAGGGTTCACCGGGGAGCTGTTTTTT.

The chain carries TRBV5-1 and TRBJ2-3; either TRBD1 or TRBD2 may supply D (6 bases each). With 4 bases removed from V and 5 bases from J, the gap between germline ends came to 14 bases. The germline gives CDR1 SGHRS, CDR2 YFSETQ. The CDR3 has 14 amino acids. As DNA, the CDR3 is TGCGCCAGCAGCGTGGGGGGCGTGGGAGATACGCAGTATTTT. This gives the protein CASSVGGVGDTQYF.

The rearrangement joins TRBV27 to TRBJ2-1; tentative D call: TRBD2 (5 bases). V was pared by 6 bases and J by 2 bases, with 14 bases between. The CDR3 covers 15 residues. Per germline, CDR1 MNHEY and CDR2 SMNVEV (reference sequence). The CDR3 region is CASRQTRDAYNEQFF. Written as DNA, the CDR3 is TGTGCCAGCAGGCAAACCCGGGATGCCTACAATGAGCAGTTCTTC.

In DNA, the CDR3 is TGTGCCAGCAGCACACGGACTAGCGGGTTTTCGGTGTACGAGCAGTACTTC. Residues: CASSTRTSGFSVYEQYF. This chain uses TRBV7-9 with TRBJ2-7, with 11 bases that match TRBD2. V lost 5 bases, J lost 4 bases, and 13 bases stayed unmatched. Per germline, CDR1 SEHNR and CDR2 FQNEAQ (reference sequence). CDR3 length: 17 residues.

The chain combines TRBV5-4 with TRBJ2-1; D is perhaps TRBD2 (5 bases). Trimming took off 5 bases at V and 8 bases at J, with 11 bases between the two ends. CDR1 and CDR2 (germline): SGHNT, YYREEE (reference sequence). The length of the CDR3 is 12 residues. This CDR3 is CASSLALDEQFF. The CDR3 DNA follows: TGTGCCAGCAGTCTAGCCTTGGATGAGCAGTTCTTC.

The chain carries TRBV11-1 and TRBJ2-3, with D unresolved. Germline CDR1 reads SGHAT; CDR2 reads FQDESV (reference sequence). V was cut by 2 bases and J by 6 bases, with 18 bases left in between. This CDR3 contains 16 residues. DNA of the CDR3: TGTGCCAGCAGCTTACTCAAGACACCCTGGTTGGATACGCAGTATTTT. Encoded protein: CASSLLKTPWLDTQYF. Complete variable domain (other parts from reference TRBV11-1 and TRBJ2-3): EAEVAQSPRYKITEKSQAVAFWCDPISGHATLYWYRQILGQGPELLVQFQDESVVDDSQLPKDRFSAERLKGVDSTLKIQPAELGDSAMYLCASSLLKTPWLDTQYFGPGTRLTVL.

A remark on this clone: Other DNA variants within this sample encode the same CDR3. V is TRBV28 and J is TRBJ1-2; perhaps TRBD1 as D (5 bases). V lost 5 bases and J lost 4, with 8 bases in between. The CDR3 is 12 amino acids. Germline assignment: CDR1 MDHEN and CDR2 SYDVKM. CDR3 sequence reads: CASSGGVYGYTF. The DNA of the CDR3 is TGTGCCAGCAGTGGGGGGGTCTATGGCTACACCTTC.

This sequence joins TRBV7-2 and TRBJ2-7, with 10 bases lining up with TRBD2. The CDR3 is made up of 15 amino acids. J was trimmed by 3 bases and V by 5 bases; bases with no gene match: 7. The germline V gene encodes CDR1 SGHTA and CDR2 FQGNSA. CDR3 coding DNA: TGTGCCAGCAGCCGGTGGCTAGCGGGAGTCTACGAGCAGTACTTC. Amino acids: CASSRWLAGVYEQYF. Complete variable domain (other parts from reference TRBV7-2 and TRBJ2-7): GAGVSQSPSNKVTEKGKDVELRCDPISGHTALYWYRQSLGQGLEFLIYFQGNSAPDKSGLPSDRFSAERTGGSVSTLTIQRTQQEDSAVYLCASSRWLAGVYEQYFGPGTRLTVT.

The chain links TRBV28 to TRBJ1-2, with a tentative D call TRBD1 (5 bases). The CDR3 consists of 14 residues. Germline CDR1 MDHEN, CDR2 SYDVKM. Trimming took off 2 bases at V and 0 bases at J, with 7 bases between the two ends. The CDR3: CASSLGAANYGYTF. In nucleotides, the CDR3 is TGTGCCAGCAGTTTAGGGGCAGCTAACTATGGCTACACCTTC.

A remark on this clone: Other DNA sequences in the same sample also yield this CDR3. The gene calls are TRBV27 and TRBJ1-1; no firm D call. Germline-derived CDR1 and CDR2 are MNHEY and SMNVEV (reference sequence). CDR3 length: 13 amino acids. V lost 4 bases, J lost 2 bases, and 8 bases lay in between. The CDR3 is CASSWTANTEAFF. The CDR3 region has the DNA TGTGCCAGCAGTTGGACGGCTAACACTGAAGCTTTCTTT.

Here the CDR3 DNA reads TGTGCCAGCAGATTTCAGGGGTACACCGGGGAGCTGTTTTTT. Translating it yields CASRFQGYTGELFF. This chain connects TRBV27 to TRBJ2-2; TRBD1 is a possible D gene (6 bases). The length of the CDR3 is 14 residues. CDR1 and CDR2 (germline): MNHEY, SMNVEV (reference sequence). V gave up 6 bases and J gave up 3 bases, with 11 bases separating them.

This chain links TRBV19 with TRBJ2-7, with 7 bases lining up with TRBD2. Germline V gene sequence: CDR1 LNHDA, CDR2 SQIVND (reference sequence). The CDR3 has 14 amino acids. The J segment lost 3 bases and the V segment lost 3 bases, leaving 5 bases of the junction unmatched. CDR3 region: CASSIKRESYEQYF. The DNA of the CDR3 is TGTGCCAGTAGTATCAAGCGGGAAAGCTACGAGCAGTACTTC.

Notes on this clone: The same CDR3 can be traced to other DNA sequences in this sample. The chain joins TRBV28 to TRBJ1-5, with a possible D match to TRBD1 (6 bases). Germline CDR1 reads MDHEN; CDR2 reads SYDVKM. The CDR3 is 17 residues long. Trimming removed 0 bases at V and 5 bases at J, with 17 bases between. In DNA, the CDR3 is TGTGCCAGCAGTTTATGGGTAGGGCAGGGGAGGGATCAGCCCCAGCATTTT. Its protein is CASSLWVGQGRDQPQHF.

The rearrangement links TRBV5-1 to TRBJ2-7; TRBD1 matches 12 bases. CDR1 SGHRS and CDR2 YFSETQ come from the germline V gene. The V and J ends lost 4 bases and 0 bases, in that order; junction bases with no gene match: 17. This CDR3 is 20 amino acids long. In DNA, the CDR3 is TGCGCCAGCAGCACTGCTCCCGGGACAGGGGGCCTGGGACGCTCCTACGAGCAGTACTTC. Its protein product is CASSTAPGTGGLGRSYEQYF.

The chain is built from TRBV6-5 and TRBJ2-7, with 9 nucleotides matching TRBD2. V lost 1 base, J lost 4 bases, and 8 bases stayed unmatched. The CDR3 contains 16 residues. Germline V gene data show CDR1 as MNHEY and CDR2 as SVGAGI. CDR3 residues: CASSYLVSGSWYEQYF. The DNA of the CDR3 is TGTGCCAGCAGTTACTTAGTTAGCGGGAGCTGGTACGAGCAGTACTTC.

The chain couples TRBV2 to TRBJ1-3, with 7 bases that match TRBD1. V lost 5 bases, J lost 2 bases, and 6 bases stayed unmatched. The CDR3 totals 15 residues. Germline V gene lookup returns CDR1 SNHLY and CDR2 FYNNEI. CDR3 DNA sequence: TGTGCCAGCAGTCTCGACAGGGCCACTGGAAACACCATATATTTT. Its translation: CASSLDRATGNTIYF.

V is TRBV11-2 and J is TRBJ2-3; a possible D gene is TRBD2 (5 bases). This CDR3 spans 19 amino acids. CDR1 and CDR2 from the germline V gene are SGHAT and FQNNGV. The germline V and J ends were trimmed by 5 bases and 0 bases, with 24 bases remaining between them. CDR3 sequence (DNA): TGTGCCAGCAGCCCAATTCGGGGAAACATACAAGGGAGCACAGATACGCAGTATTTT. The encoded protein is CASSPIRGNIQGSTDTQYF.

The chain joins TRBV28 to TRBJ2-7; TRBD2 aligns across 8 bases. CDR1 is MDHEN, CDR2 SYDVKM, per germline. Trimming at V came to 8 bases and at J to 1 base, leaving 10 bases not matched to a gene. This CDR3 is 15 amino acids long. CDR3: CASSRSGSPSYEQYF. In nucleotides, the CDR3 is TGTGCCAGCTCCCGGAGCGGGAGTCCTTCCTACGAGCAGTACTTC.

The rearrangement links TRBV30 to TRBJ2-1; D assignment may be TRBD1 or TRBD2 (5 bases each). The CDR3 is made up of 14 amino acids. The germline V and J ends were trimmed by 3 bases and 0 bases, with 9 bases remaining between them. The germline V gene encodes CDR1 GTSNPN and CDR2 SVGIG (reference sequence). CDR3 in amino acids: CAWRWGYSYNEQFF. DNA of the CDR3: TGTGCCTGGAGATGGGGGTACTCCTACAATGAGCAGTTCTTC.

This clone showed up just once. The genes are TRBV5-8 and TRBJ1-3; D remains ambiguous. This CDR3 region has 14 residues. The V and J ends lost 5 bases and 0 bases respectively, with 9 bases between them. CDR1 SGHTS and CDR2 YDEGEE come from the germline V gene. In nucleotides, the CDR3 is TGTGCCAGCAGTTCCCGGTCCTCTGGAAACACCATATATTTT. It yields the protein CASSSRSSGNTIYF.

The chain is built from TRBV14 and TRBJ2-2, with 11 bases lining up with TRBD2. CDR1 SGHDN and CDR2 FVKESK come from the germline V gene. With 2 bases clipped from V and 3 bases from J, the junction kept 8 bases outside the gene matches. The CDR3 is 18 residues long. The CDR3 spells CASSQFLLAGGHTGELFF. The CDR3 DNA reads TGTGCCAGCAGCCAATTCCTCCTAGCGGGAGGACACACCGGGGAGCTGTTTTTT.

The chain employs TRBV28 and TRBJ2-1, with D possibly TRBD1 on 5 matching bases. Germline V CDR1 and CDR2: MDHEN, SYDVKM. The V gene lost 7 bases and the J gene lost 2 bases, with 6 bases spanning the gap. The CDR3 totals 12 residues. The CDR3 spells CASMTAYNEQFF. The DNA for the CDR3 is TGTGCCAGCATGACAGCCTACAATGAGCAGTTCTTC.

The rearrangement uses TRBV5-4 and TRBJ1-2; 7 nucleotides match TRBD1. This CDR3 has 13 amino acids. J lost 4 bases, V lost 7 bases, and 7 bases had no gene match. Germline loops: CDR1 SGHNT, CDR2 YYREEE (reference sequence). CDR3 protein: CASHKDRSYGYTF. In DNA form, the CDR3 reads TGTGCCAGCCATAAGGACAGGTCCTATGGCTACACCTTC.

This clone was counted a single time. The rearrangement links TRBV6-5 to TRBJ2-3; D not resolved. V lost 1 base and J 1 base, leaving 9 bases between the germline ends. The germline V gene has CDR1 MNHEY and CDR2 SVGAGI. The CDR3 runs 15 residues. CDR3 nucleotide sequence: TGTGCCAGCAGTTACTATCCGTCGCGCACAGATACGCAGTATTTT. As protein: CASSYYPSRTDTQYF.

Comment on this clone: At the DNA level, this CDR3 is encoded by other sequences in the same sample as well. The chain recombines TRBV15 with TRBJ2-3; tentatively, D is TRBD2 (6 bases). This CDR3 is 15 amino acids long. Germline V CDR1 and CDR2: LNHNV, YYDKDF (reference sequence). The V end lost 1 base, the J end lost 0 bases, and 8 bases lay between the germline ends. CDR3 in amino acids: CATSRVSGSTDTQYF. The CDR3 bases are TGTGCCACCAGCAGAGTCAGCGGGAGCACAGATACGCAGTATTTT.

The chain carries TRBV28 and TRBJ2-3; 11 bases fit TRBD2. CDR3 length: 14 amino acids. With V trimmed by 5 bases and J by 4 bases, 2 bases remained unmatched. Germline V gene sequence: CDR1 MDHEN, CDR2 SYDVKM. The CDR3 reads CASSTSGSADTQYF. The CDR3 nucleotides are TGTGCCAGCAGTACTAGCGGGAGCGCAGATACGCAGTATTTT.

The chain recombines TRBV27 with TRBJ1-5; no reliable D call. The V gene's germline CDR1 is MNHEY and CDR2 SMNVEV (reference sequence). CDR3 length: 13 amino acids. Trimming stripped 4 bases from V and 5 bases from J, with 9 bases between. CDR3 loop: CASSSQQYQPQHF. The CDR3, as DNA: TGTGCCAGCAGTTCGCAGCAATATCAGCCCCAGCATTTT.

V is TRBV9 and J is TRBJ2-5, with D hard to call. The germline V gene has CDR1 SGDLS and CDR2 YYNGEE. This CDR3 region has 14 residues. V lost 5 bases to trimming and J lost 7 bases, with 18 bases between them. As DNA, the CDR3 is TGTGCCAGCAGTTCAAGTAGGGCGTCGGGGACCCAGTACTTC. Protein: CASSSSRASGTQYF.